The sequence of this T cell receptor beta chain was determined in a study of shared clonotypes between healthy human individuals. The study, taken as a whole, reports: Only blood samples were collected, and tissue repertoires likely differ. Despite large depth, rarefaction showed incomplete sorted-subset sequencing. Among the subsets, naive ones generally showed larger estimated richness than memory ones.

The data were produced by immunoSEQ multiplex PCR, yet TCRdb's version contains in-frame clones alone and is incomplete. The profile covers millions of clones, with 90% to 95% appearing a single time and around 0.14% taken by the ten largest. To note about this clone: Its antigen is still unknown.

Germline CDR1 MNHNS, CDR2 SASEGT. CDR3 size: 12 residues. The V and J ends lost 2 bases and 10 bases respectively, with 11 bases between them. Both subsets, CD45RA+ naive and CD45RA-negative memory, were split from the CD4+ cells. The sequenced sample consisted of naive CD4+ T cells sorted from blood. Subset described: CD45RA+ positively selected. The receptor comes from a man younger than 35 in good health. V is TRBV6-1 and J is TRBJ1-1; D is perhaps TRBD1 (5 bases). CDR3 region: CASSEWQGPAFF. The CDR3 nucleotides read TGTGCCAGCAGTGAATGGCAGGGTCCAGCTTTCTTT.